Shown below are 18 T cell receptor beta chains from a single sample sequenced in a study of post-analysis software for immune sequencing data. Study observations and caveats: Among five TRBV segments more frequent in patients than controls were TRBV5-6, TRBV5-1 and TRBV20-1.

Their cognate antigens are unknown. Unique-molecular-identifier-tagged TCR beta cDNA libraries were used. TCRdb passed the PCR reads through MiXCR, listing each CDR3 protein once. Of 650,000 to 850,000 distinct CDR3 sequences in the sample, about 53% were seen once. Sequencing input: blood. These receptors were taken from a girl between 5 and 17 years old with multiple sclerosis.

The chain employs TRBV5-1 and TRBJ2-7; no firm D call. The CDR3 has 11 residues. Deletions cut 7 bases from V and 5 bases from J, with 10 bases between. The V gene's germline CDR1 is SGHRS and CDR2 YFSETQ. The CDR3 coding sequence is TGCGCCAGCGCTAAGGCCAACGAGCAGTACTTC. Protein: CASAKANEQYF.

The chain combines TRBV24-1 with TRBJ1-1; perhaps TRBD1 as D (5 bases). The germline gives CDR1 KGHDR, CDR2 SFDVKD. CDR3 length equals 13 residues. V was trimmed by 0 bases and J by 7 bases, leaving 8 bases between them. This chain's CDR3 is CATSDLRTSEAFF. Here the CDR3 DNA reads TGTGCCACCAGTGATTTGCGGACAAGTGAAGCTTTCTTT.

This clonotype turned up a few times. This rearrangement joins TRBV6-2 or TRBV6-3 to TRBJ1-1, with D uncertain. The CDR3 extends over 13 amino acids. The germline gives CDR1 MNHEY, CDR2 SVGEGT. Trimming shortened V by 6 bases and J by 0 bases, and 8 bases separated the two germline ends. The CDR3 DNA reads TGTGCCAGCAGGAATACACTGAACACTGAAGCTTTCTTT. Translated, it gives CASRNTLNTEAFF.

This clonotype has only a few counts. The rearrangement joins TRBV12-3 or TRBV12-4 to TRBJ2-1; the D is unclear. The V end was cut by 6 bases, the J end by 4 bases, with 13 bases between. The CDR3 runs 14 residues. CDR3 loop: CASSIGSSYNEQFF. As DNA, the CDR3 is TGTGCCAGCAGCATTGGTTCCAGTTACAATGAGCAGTTCTTC.

The rearrangement uses TRBV20-1 and TRBJ2-7; TRBD2 matches 16 bases. The V segment lost 0 bases and the J segment 6 bases; nucleotides outside the gene matches: 11. CDR3 length equals 18 residues. The germline CDR1 and CDR2 sequences are DFQATT and SNEGSKA (reference sequence). CDR3 coding DNA: TGCAGTGCTAGAGATAAGGGGACTAGCGGGAGGGCAGGGTTCGAGCAGTACTTC. Its protein product is CSARDKGTSGRAGFEQYF.

The V and J genes are TRBV6-5 and TRBJ2-7, with TRBD1 identical over 9 bases. The CDR3 totals 12 residues. The germline gives CDR1 MNHEY, CDR2 SVGAGI. CDR3 sequence: CTIGTGNNEQYF. Written as DNA, the CDR3 is TGTACCATCGGGACAGGGAATAACGAGCAGTACTTC.

The J gene is TRBJ2-4, the V gene TRBV6-5, with D possibly TRBD1 on 6 matching bases. Trimming stripped 5 bases from V and 13 bases from J, with 15 bases between. The germline gives CDR1 MNHEY, CDR2 SVGAGI. The CDR3 sequence is 12 residues long. CDR3 amino acids: CASSRGSGEQYF. The DNA for the CDR3 is TGTGCCAGCAGTAGGGGGAGTGGGGAGCAGTACTTC.

This chain joins TRBV20-1 and TRBJ2-1; 7 positions match TRBD2. The trim removed 3 bases at V and 7 bases at J, leaving 15 bases unmatched. This CDR3 contains 16 residues. The germline gives CDR1 DFQATT, CDR2 SNEGSKA (reference sequence). The CDR3 DNA sequence: TGCAGTGCTAGCCCCACGTATGGCGGGAGTGGGAATGAGCAGTTCTTC. Its protein product is CSASPTYGGSGNEQFF.

V usage is TRBV29-1 and J usage is TRBJ2-1, with D maybe TRBD1 (5 bases). This CDR3 is 12 amino acids long. Per the germline V gene, CDR1 is SQVTM and CDR2 is ANQGSEA. Trimming pared 7 bases from V and 7 bases from J, leaving 14 bases between. In nucleotides, the CDR3 is TGCAGCGCCCTTGAGAAGGGGAATGAGCAGTTCTTC. Its protein product is CSALEKGNEQFF.

The sample holds a few counts of this clonotype. V usage is TRBV29-1 and J usage is TRBJ2-7; perhaps TRBD2 as D (6 bases). Trimming stripped 6 bases from V and 4 bases from J, with 10 bases between. Germline V gene data show CDR1 as SQVTM and CDR2 as ANQGSEA. The CDR3 consists of 11 residues. The CDR3 sequence: CSVRREYEQYF. In DNA, the CDR3 is TGCAGCGTCCGTCGGGAGTACGAGCAGTACTTC.

The chain recombines TRBV10-3 with TRBJ1-5, with TRBD1 matching 8 bases. The CDR3 runs 14 residues. The V and J ends lost 3 bases and 7 bases, in that order; junction bases with no gene match: 5. CDR1 is ENHRY, CDR2 SYGVKD, per germline. The CDR3: CAISEARGRQPQHF. The CDR3 bases are TGTGCCATCAGTGAAGCCAGGGGGCGGCAGCCCCAGCATTTT.

This clonotype was observed once. The chain uses TRBV3-1 and TRBJ1-5, with a possible D match to TRBD1 (6 bases). This CDR3 comprises 15 residues. Between the trimmed V and J ends, which lost 0 bases and 7 bases, there was a span of 13 bases. Germline CDR1 reads LGHDT; CDR2 reads YNNKEL (reference sequence). CDR3 protein: CASSQDDRRSQPQHF. CDR3 DNA sequence: TGTGCCAGCAGCCAAGACGACAGGAGGAGCCAGCCCCAGCATTTT.

This clonotype was counted only a few times. The chain recombines TRBV27 with TRBJ1-2; 9 positions agree with TRBD1. Trimming took 6 bases from V and 10 from J; bases not matched to a gene: 6. In germline, CDR1 is MNHEY, CDR2 SMNVEV (reference sequence). The CDR3 runs to 12 residues. The CDR3 is CASRGDRDDYTF. Written as DNA, the CDR3 is TGTGCCAGCAGGGGGGACAGGGACGACTACACCTTC.

This clonotype has just a few counts. V is TRBV15 and J is TRBJ2-5, with D possibly TRBD2 on 7 matching bases. Trimming took 5 bases from V and 1 from J, leaving 11 bases between them. Per germline, CDR1 LNHNV and CDR2 YYDKDF (reference sequence). The CDR3 is 14 amino acids. CDR3 protein: CATSPRGGQETQYF. The CDR3 region has the DNA TGTGCCACCAGCCCTAGGGGGGGCCAAGAGACCCAGTACTTC.

The chain uses TRBV20-1 and TRBJ1-2; 7 bases agree with TRBD1. Trimming cost V 3 bases and J 4 bases; bases outside gene matches: 8. In germline, CDR1 is DFQATT, CDR2 SNEGSKA (reference sequence). The CDR3 has 14 amino acids. DNA of the CDR3: TGCAGTGCTAGCCCCGGACAGGAGATCTATGGCTACACCTTC. This encodes CSASPGQEIYGYTF.

The chain is built from TRBV5-1 and TRBJ2-1; 10 bases agree with TRBD2. CDR1 and CDR2 from the germline V gene are SGHRS and YFSETQ. Germline trimming cut 9 bases from V and 2 bases from J; bases unmatched to any gene: 5. The CDR3 runs to 14 residues. CDR3 DNA sequence: TGCGCCACCAAGCGGGGGGGCACCTACAATGAGCAGTTCTTC. It specifies CATKRGGTYNEQFF.

This clonotype was counted only a few times. The V call is TRBV6-5, the J call TRBJ2-5; TRBD1 matches 8 bases. The J call may be mistaken, given a closer DNA end match to TRBJ2-7. Germline V gene data show CDR1 as MNHEY and CDR2 as SVGAGI. CDR3 size: 15 residues. CDR3 DNA sequence: TGTGCCAGCAGCCCGACAGGGGTACCTTCCTACGAGCAGTACTTC. Amino acids: CASSPTGVPSYEQYF.

The V call is TRBV29-1, the J call TRBJ2-5, with D hard to call. Germline V gene sequence: CDR1 SQVTM, CDR2 ANQGSEA. V was trimmed by 2 bases and J by 1 base, leaving 20 bases between them. The CDR3 is 17 residues long. The CDR3 protein is CSVEPLGRERPQETQYF. Written as DNA, the CDR3 is TGCAGCGTTGAACCCCTGGGCCGAGAGAGACCCCAAGAGACCCAGTACTTC.